Shown below are 5 T cell receptor beta chains from a single sample sequenced in a study of cytomegalovirus exposure and HLA in healthy donors. Primers for the PCR totalled 60 Vbeta and 13 Jbeta. Assay used: immunoSEQ multiplex PCR; TCRdb lists only in-frame clones, some missing. Counted here are about 200,000 clones, approximately 80% occurring once; the ten biggest clones make up about 3.1%. Sample: PBMCs. All receptors derive from a man in his thirties or forties in good health and CMV-seronegative.

The rearrangement uses TRBV4-2 and TRBJ1-6; 11 positions match TRBD1. CDR1 is LGHNA and CDR2 is YNFKEQ in the germline V gene. The CDR3 runs 17 residues. J lost 9 bases, V lost 0 bases, and 7 bases had no gene match. The CDR3 loop reads CASSQDSRTGGSSPLHF. The CDR3, as DNA: TGTGCCAGCAGCCAAGATAGTAGGACAGGGGGCAGTTCACCCCTCCACTTT.

This clone came up a few times. The rearrangement links TRBV4-3 to TRBJ2-7, with 8 bases fitting TRBD1. This CDR3 has 15 residues. CDR1 is LGHNA and CDR2 is YSLEER in the germline V gene. The trim removed 3 bases at V and 1 base at J, leaving 5 bases unmatched. CDR3 sequence reads: CASSHNRGESYEQYF. CDR3 DNA sequence: TGCGCCAGCAGCCACAACAGGGGGGAGTCCTACGAGCAGTACTTC.

The J gene is TRBJ1-2, the V gene TRBV2; the match to TRBD1 covers 7 bases. CDR1 is SNHLY and CDR2 is FYNNEI in the germline V gene. The CDR3 length is 15 residues. With V trimmed by 1 base and J by 4 bases, 6 bases remained unmatched. Here the CDR3 DNA reads TGTGCCAGCAGTGAAGGAAGGGGGCCAGGCTATGGCTACACCTTC. Amino acids: CASSEGRGPGYGYTF.

The chain joins TRBV18 to TRBJ2-1; 7 positions agree with TRBD1. The CDR3 consists of 15 residues. V shed 3 bases, J shed 2 bases, and the junction held 4 bases outside the gene matches. CDR1 KGHSH and CDR2 LQKENI come from the germline V gene. The CDR3 DNA is TGTGCCAGCTCACCCCCCGGGACAGCCTACAATGAGCAGTTCTTC. This translates into CASSPPGTAYNEQFF.

The J gene is TRBJ1-1, the V gene TRBV6-6; D not certain. This CDR3 is built from 11 residues. Trimming removed 8 bases at V and 1 base at J, with 5 bases between. Germline values: CDR1 MNHNY, CDR2 SVGAGI (reference sequence). DNA for the CDR3: TGTGCCAGCGAGGGGAACACTGAAGCTTTCTTT. Its translation is CASEGNTEAFF.